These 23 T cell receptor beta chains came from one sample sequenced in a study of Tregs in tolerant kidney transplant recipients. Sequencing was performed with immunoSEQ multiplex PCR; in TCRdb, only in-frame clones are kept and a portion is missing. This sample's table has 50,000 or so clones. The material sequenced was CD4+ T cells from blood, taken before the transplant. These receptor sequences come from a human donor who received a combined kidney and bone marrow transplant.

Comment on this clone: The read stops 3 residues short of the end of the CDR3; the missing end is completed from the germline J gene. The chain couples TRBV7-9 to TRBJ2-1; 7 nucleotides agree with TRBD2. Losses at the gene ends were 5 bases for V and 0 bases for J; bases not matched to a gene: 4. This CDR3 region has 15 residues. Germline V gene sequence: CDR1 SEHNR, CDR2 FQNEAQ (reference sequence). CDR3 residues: CASSRSGVSYNEQFF. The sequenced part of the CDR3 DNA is TGTGCCAGCAGCCGAAGCGGGGTCTCCTACAATGAG. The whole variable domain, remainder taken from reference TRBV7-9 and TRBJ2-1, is DTGVSQNPRHKITKRGQNVTFRCDPISEHNRLYWYRQTLGQGPEFLTYFQNEAQLEKSRLLSDRFSAERPKGSFSTLEIQRTEQGDSAMYLCASSRSGVSYNEQFFGPGTRLTVL.

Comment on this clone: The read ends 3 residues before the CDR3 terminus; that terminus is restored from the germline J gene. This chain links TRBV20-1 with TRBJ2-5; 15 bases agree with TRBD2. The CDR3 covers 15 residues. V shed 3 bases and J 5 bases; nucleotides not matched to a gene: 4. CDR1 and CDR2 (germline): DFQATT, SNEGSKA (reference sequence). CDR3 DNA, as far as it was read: TGCAGTGCTAGCTCAGGACTAGCGGGGGGGGAGACC. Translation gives CSASSGLAGGET. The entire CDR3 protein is CSASSGLAGGETQYF.

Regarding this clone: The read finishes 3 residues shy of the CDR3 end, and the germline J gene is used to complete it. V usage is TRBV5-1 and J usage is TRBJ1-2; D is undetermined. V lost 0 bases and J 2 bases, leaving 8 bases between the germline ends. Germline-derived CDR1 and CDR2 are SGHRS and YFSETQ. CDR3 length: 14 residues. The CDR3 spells CASSLGTGNYGYTF. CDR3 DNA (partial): TGCGCCAGCAGCTTGGGGACGGGGAACTATGGC.

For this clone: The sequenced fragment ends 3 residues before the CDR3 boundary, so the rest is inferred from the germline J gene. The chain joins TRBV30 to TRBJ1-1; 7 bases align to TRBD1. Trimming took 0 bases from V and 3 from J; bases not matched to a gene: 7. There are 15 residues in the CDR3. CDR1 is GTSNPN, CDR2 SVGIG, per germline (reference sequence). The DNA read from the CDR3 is TGTGCCTGGAGTGTACAGGGGAGGTTGTACACTGAA. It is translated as CAWSVQGRLYTE. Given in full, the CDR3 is CAWSVQGRLYTEAFF.

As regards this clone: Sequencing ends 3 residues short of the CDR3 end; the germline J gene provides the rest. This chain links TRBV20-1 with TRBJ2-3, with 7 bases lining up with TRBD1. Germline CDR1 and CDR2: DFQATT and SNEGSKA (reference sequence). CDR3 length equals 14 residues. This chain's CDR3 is CSAPDRPNMGTQYF. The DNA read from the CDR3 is TGCAGTGCTCCGGACAGGCCGAACATGGGAACG.

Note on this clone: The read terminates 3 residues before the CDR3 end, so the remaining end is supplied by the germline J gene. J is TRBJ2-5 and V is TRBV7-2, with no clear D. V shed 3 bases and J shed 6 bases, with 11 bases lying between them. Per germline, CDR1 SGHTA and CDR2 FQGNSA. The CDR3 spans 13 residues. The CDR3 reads CASSFAPSQTQYF. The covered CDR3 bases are TGTGCCAGCAGCTTCGCCCCGAGCCAGACC.

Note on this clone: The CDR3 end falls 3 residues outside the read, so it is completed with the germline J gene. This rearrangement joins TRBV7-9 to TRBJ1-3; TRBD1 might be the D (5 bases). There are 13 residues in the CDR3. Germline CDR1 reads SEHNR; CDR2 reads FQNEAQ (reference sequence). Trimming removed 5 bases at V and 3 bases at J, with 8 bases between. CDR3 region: CASSLDSGNTIYF. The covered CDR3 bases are TGTGCCAGCAGCCTAGACAGTGGAAACACC.

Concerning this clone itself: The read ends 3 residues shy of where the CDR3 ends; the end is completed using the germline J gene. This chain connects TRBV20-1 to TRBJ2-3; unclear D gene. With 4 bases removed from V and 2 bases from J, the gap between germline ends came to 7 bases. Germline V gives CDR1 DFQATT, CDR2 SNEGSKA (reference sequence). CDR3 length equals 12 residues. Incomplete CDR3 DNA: TGCAGTGCTACCAGATCCACAGATACG. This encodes CSATRSTDT. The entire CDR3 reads CSATRSTDTQYF.

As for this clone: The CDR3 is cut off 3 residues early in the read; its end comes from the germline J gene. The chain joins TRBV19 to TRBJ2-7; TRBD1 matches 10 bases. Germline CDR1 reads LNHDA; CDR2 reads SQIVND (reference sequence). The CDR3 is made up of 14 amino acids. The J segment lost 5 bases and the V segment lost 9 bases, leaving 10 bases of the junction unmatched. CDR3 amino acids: CASARTGGIHEQYF. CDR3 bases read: TGTGCCAGCGCACGGACAGGGGGTATCCACGAG.

Incomplete CDR3 DNA: TGCAGCGCCGGACAAGGGGGTAGCACAGATACG. Its translation: CSAGQGGSTDT. The entire CDR3 protein is CSAGQGGSTDTQYF. This chain links TRBV29-1 with TRBJ2-3; possible D gene TRBD1, 6 bases. The read finishes 3 residues shy of the CDR3 end, and the germline J gene is used to complete it. CDR3 length: 14 amino acids. V shed 7 bases and J shed 0 bases, with 14 bases lying between them. Germline CDR1 SQVTM, CDR2 ANQGSEA.

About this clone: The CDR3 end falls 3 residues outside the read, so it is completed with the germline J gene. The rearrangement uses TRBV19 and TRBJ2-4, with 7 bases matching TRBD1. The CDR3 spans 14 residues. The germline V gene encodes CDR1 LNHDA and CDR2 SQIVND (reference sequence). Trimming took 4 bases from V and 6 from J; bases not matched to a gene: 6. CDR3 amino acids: CASSNRDSSNIQYF. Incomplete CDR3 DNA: TGTGCCAGTAGTAACCGGGACAGCTCAAACATT.

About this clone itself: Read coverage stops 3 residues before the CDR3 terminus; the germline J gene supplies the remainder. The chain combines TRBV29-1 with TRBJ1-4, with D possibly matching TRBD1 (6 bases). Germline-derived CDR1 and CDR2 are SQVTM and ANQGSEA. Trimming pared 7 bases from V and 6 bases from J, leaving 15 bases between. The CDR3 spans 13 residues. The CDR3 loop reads CSAQKGGDEKLFF. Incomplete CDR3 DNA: TGCAGCGCGCAGAAGGGGGGGGATGAAAAA.

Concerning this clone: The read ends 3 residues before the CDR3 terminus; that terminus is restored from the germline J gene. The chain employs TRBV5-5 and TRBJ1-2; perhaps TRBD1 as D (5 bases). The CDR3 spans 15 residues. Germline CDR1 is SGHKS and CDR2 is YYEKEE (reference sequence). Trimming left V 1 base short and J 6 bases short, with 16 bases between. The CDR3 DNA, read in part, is TGTGCCAGCAGCTTGACCCGGGGGGGGGTGCATGGC. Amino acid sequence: CASSLTRGGVHG. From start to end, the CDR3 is CASSLTRGGVHGYTF.

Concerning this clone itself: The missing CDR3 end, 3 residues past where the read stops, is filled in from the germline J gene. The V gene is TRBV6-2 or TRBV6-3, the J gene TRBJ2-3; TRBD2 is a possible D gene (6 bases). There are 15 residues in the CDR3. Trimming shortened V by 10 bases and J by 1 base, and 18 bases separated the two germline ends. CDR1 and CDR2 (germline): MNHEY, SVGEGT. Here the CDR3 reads CATRLGGVGTDTQYF. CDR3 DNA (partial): TGTGCCACTCGCCTCGGCGGGGTGGGCACAGATACG.

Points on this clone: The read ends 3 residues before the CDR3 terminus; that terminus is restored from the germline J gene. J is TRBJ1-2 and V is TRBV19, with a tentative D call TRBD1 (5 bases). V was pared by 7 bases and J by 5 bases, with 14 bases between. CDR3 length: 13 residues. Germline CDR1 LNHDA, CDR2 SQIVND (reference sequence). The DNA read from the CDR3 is TGTGCCAGTACCATACCCCAGGGATATGGC. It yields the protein CASTIPQGYG. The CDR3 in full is CASTIPQGYGYTF.

The CDR3 sequence is CAIQATDGYTF. The CDR3 bases that were read are TGTGCCATCCAAGCAACGGATGGC. J is TRBJ1-2 and V is TRBV7-9; D is uncertain. The read ends 3 residues early relative to the CDR3; the germline J gene fills the gap. The germline gives CDR1 SEHNR, CDR2 FQNEAQ (reference sequence). The CDR3 is 11 amino acids. The germline V and J ends were trimmed by 10 bases and 6 bases, with 12 bases remaining between them.

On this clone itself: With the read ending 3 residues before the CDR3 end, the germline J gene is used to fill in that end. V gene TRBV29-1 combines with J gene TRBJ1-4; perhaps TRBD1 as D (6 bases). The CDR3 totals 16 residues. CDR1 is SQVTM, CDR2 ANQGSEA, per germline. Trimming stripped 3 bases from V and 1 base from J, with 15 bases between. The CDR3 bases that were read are TGCAGCGTTGAGATTGGACAGTTTGGAACTAATGAAAAA. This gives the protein CSVEIGQFGTNEK. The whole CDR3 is CSVEIGQFGTNEKLFF.

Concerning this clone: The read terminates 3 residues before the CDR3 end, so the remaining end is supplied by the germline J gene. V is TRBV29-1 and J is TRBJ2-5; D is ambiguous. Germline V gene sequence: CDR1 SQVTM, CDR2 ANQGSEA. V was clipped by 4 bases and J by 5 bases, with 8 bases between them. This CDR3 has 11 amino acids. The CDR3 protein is CSVGWAETQYF. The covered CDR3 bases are TGCAGCGTTGGCTGGGCGGAGACC.

The CDR3 sequence: CASSLDRDYNEQFF. The CDR3 DNA, read in part, is TGTGCCAGCAGCTTAGACAGGGACTACAATGAG. This chain links TRBV7-9 with TRBJ2-1; D is possibly TRBD1 (6 bases). The sequenced fragment ends 3 residues before the CDR3 boundary, so the rest is inferred from the germline J gene. V was trimmed by 1 base and J by 3 bases, leaving 7 bases between them. The CDR3 runs to 14 residues. From germline, CDR1 is SEHNR and CDR2 FQNEAQ (reference sequence).

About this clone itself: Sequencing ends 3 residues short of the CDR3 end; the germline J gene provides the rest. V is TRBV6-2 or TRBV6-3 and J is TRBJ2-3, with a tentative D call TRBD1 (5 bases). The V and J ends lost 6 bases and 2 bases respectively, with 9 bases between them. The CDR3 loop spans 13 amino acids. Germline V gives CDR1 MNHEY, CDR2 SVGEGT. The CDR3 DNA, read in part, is TGTGCCAGCAGGCAGGGCCTCACAGATACG. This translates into CASRQGLTDT. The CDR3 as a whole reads CASRQGLTDTQYF.

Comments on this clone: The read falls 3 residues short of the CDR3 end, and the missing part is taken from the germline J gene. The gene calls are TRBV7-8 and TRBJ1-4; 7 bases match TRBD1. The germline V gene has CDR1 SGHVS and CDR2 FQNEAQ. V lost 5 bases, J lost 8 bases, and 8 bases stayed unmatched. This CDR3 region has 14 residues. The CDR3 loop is CASSPRQGGEKLFF. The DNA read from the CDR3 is TGTGCCAGCAGCCCCAGACAGGGAGGGGAAAAA.

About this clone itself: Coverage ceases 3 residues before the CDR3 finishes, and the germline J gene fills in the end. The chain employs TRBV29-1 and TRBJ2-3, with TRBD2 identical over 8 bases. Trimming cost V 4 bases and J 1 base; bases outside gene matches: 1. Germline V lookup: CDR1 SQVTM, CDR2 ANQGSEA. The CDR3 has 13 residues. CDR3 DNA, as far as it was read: TGCAGCGTTGTACTAGCGGGCACAGATACG. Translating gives CSVVLAGTDT. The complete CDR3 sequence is CSVVLAGTDTQYF.

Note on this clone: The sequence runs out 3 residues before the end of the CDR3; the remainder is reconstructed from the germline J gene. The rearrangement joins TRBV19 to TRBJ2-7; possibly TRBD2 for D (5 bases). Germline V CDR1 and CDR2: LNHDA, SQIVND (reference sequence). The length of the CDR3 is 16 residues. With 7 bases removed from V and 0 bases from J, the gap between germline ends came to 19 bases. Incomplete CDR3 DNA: TGTGCCAGTACCGACCGCGGTCGGGCGGGCTCCTACGAG. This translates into CASTDRGRAGSYE. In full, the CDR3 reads CASTDRGRAGSYEQYF.